This T cell receptor (beta chain) was identified in a study of cytomegalovirus exposure and HLA in healthy donors. Study-level information: Roughly 85 million unique TCRs from HLA-typed donors were held in an early release of data.

PCR involved 60 Vbeta and 13 Jbeta primers. The table came from immunoSEQ multiplex PCR; TCRdb's copy has only in-frame clones and leaves some out. The sample yields roughly 120,000 clones, more than 8% seen once. This clone was observed a few times. The V end lost 6 bases, the J end lost 0 bases, and 9 bases lay between the germline ends. CDR3 length: 14 residues. CDR1 and CDR2 (germline): LNHDA, SQIVND (reference sequence). Sample: PBMCs. The V call is TRBV19, the J call TRBJ1-3; D is uncertain. The receptor's source is a man in his forties in good health and CMV-seronegative. The CDR3 nucleotides read TGTGCCAGTAGGTCCGGTGGCTCTGGAAACACCATATATTTT. Amino acids: CASRSGGSGNTIYF.